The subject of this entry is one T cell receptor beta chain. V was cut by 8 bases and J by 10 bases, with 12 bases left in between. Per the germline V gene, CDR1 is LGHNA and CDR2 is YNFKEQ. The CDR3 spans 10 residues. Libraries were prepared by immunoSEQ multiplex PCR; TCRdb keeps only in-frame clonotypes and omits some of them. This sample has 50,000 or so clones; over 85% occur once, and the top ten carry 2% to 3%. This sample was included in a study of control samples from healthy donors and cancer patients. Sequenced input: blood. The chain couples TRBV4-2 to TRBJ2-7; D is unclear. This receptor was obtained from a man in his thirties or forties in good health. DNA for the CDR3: TGTGCCAGCCCCTACCCTATCCAGTACTTC. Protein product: CASPYPIQYF.